The next 16 T cell receptor beta chains were all read from a single sample in a study of T cell responses to AZD1222 COVID-19 vaccine. Clones were sequenced by immunoSEQ multiplex PCR, and TCRdb holds only the in-frame ones, with some missing. The sample yields 200,000 to 300,000 clones, more than 80% seen once. The specimen comprised peripheral blood, sampled on day 0 of AZD1222 vaccination. The source is an adult in good health.

The V and J genes are TRBV18 and TRBJ2-7; tentatively, D is TRBD1 (5 bases). The germline V gene has CDR1 KGHSH and CDR2 LQKENI. Trimming stripped 6 bases from V and 0 bases from J, with 12 bases between. The CDR3 is 14 amino acids. The CDR3 nucleotides are TGTGCCAGCTCGTCGGACACCAGCTCCTACGAGCAGTACTTC. Its protein product is CASSSDTSSYEQYF. Based on the CDR3 plus reference TRBV18 and TRBJ2-7, the full variable domain is NAGVMQNPRHLVRRRGQEARLRCSPMKGHSHVYWYRQLPEEGLKFMVYLQKENIIDESGMPKERFSAEFPKEGPSILRIQQVVRGDSAAYFCASSSDTSSYEQYFGPGTRLTVT.

The chain recombines TRBV25-1 with TRBJ2-2; TRBD1 is a possible D gene (5 bases). Germline V gene sequence: CDR1 MGHDK, CDR2 SYGVNS. The CDR3 is made up of 14 amino acids. V was trimmed by 4 bases and J by 6 bases, leaving 12 bases between them. CDR3 region: CASSGAGYPGELFF. In DNA, the CDR3 is TGTGCCAGCAGTGGGGCAGGGTACCCCGGGGAGCTGTTTTTT.

The gene calls are TRBV12-5 and TRBJ2-2; 10 bases align to TRBD2. J was trimmed by 6 bases and V by 5 bases; bases with no gene match: 3. Germline lookup yields CDR1 LGHNT and CDR2 FRNRAP. The CDR3 is 14 residues long. CDR3: CASGTGLAAGELFF. The CDR3 DNA reads TGTGCTAGTGGTACCGGACTAGCGGCCGGGGAGCTGTTTTTT.

With respect to this clone: Mismatch with germline at one junction end may stem from a read error. The chain carries TRBV12-3 or TRBV12-4 and TRBJ1-1; no clear D. The CDR3 is made up of 11 amino acids. The CDR3 bases are TGTGCCAGCAGTTTAACTCCCATCGTAGGGTTT. Its translation: CASSLTPIVGF.

The chain combines TRBV5-1 with TRBJ2-1; TRBD2 aligns across 8 bases. Germline trimming cut 4 bases from V and 2 bases from J; bases unmatched to any gene: 5. The CDR3 length is 15 residues. The germline CDR1 and CDR2 sequences are SGHRS and YFSETQ. DNA for the CDR3: TGCGCCAGCAGCGATGCTAGCGGGCCCTACAATGAGCAGTTCTTC. Protein product: CASSDASGPYNEQFF.

The J gene is TRBJ1-5, the V gene TRBV28; no definite D call. Trimming pared 4 bases from V and 6 bases from J, leaving 10 bases between. The CDR3 has 13 amino acids. Germline-derived CDR1 and CDR2 are MDHEN and SYDVKM. CDR3 in DNA: TGTGCCAGCAGTTCTCCTAGCCGTCAGCCCCAGCATTTT. Its protein product is CASSSPSRQPQHF.

The V and J genes are TRBV7-9 and TRBJ2-2, with 8 bases lining up with TRBD1. J was trimmed by 6 bases and V by 8 bases; bases with no gene match: 11. CDR3 length equals 15 residues. Germline CDR1 SEHNR, CDR2 FQNEAQ (reference sequence). CDR3 bases: TGTGCCAGCGGGACAGACAGGGGACGGGCCGGGGAGCTGTTTTTT. Protein product: CASGTDRGRAGELFF. Variable domain in full (rest from reference TRBV7-9 and TRBJ2-2): DTGVSQNPRHKITKRGQNVTFRCDPISEHNRLYWYRQTLGQGPEFLTYFQNEAQLEKSRLLSDRFSAERPKGSFSTLEIQRTEQGDSAMYLCASGTDRGRAGELFFGEGSRLTVL.

The chain carries TRBV28 and TRBJ1-5, with a possible D match to TRBD1 (5 bases). Germline loops: CDR1 MDHEN, CDR2 SYDVKM. The CDR3 has 16 amino acids. Trimming cost V 3 bases and J 1 base, with 13 bases left between them. Written as DNA, the CDR3 is TGTGCCAGCAGTTTGGGGGGGTTTGGGAGCAATCAGCCCCAGCATTTT. Protein: CASSLGGFGSNQPQHF.

Here the CDR3 reads CASSSGALAGGILGEQYF. Written as DNA, the CDR3 is TGCGCCAGCAGCTCCGGGGCCTTGGCAGGTGGAATTTTGGGCGAGCAGTACTTC. The chain joins TRBV5-1 to TRBJ2-7; D tentatively reads TRBD1 or TRBD2 (5 bases each). The CDR3 has 18 residues. Trimming removed 3 bases at V and 6 bases at J, with 28 bases between. Germline values: CDR1 SGHRS, CDR2 YFSETQ.

The chain has TRBV7-6 and TRBJ2-7; TRBD2 agrees at 9 bases. The CDR3 is made up of 15 amino acids. V was clipped by 4 bases and J by 2 bases; unmatched bases: 6. The germline V gene has CDR1 SGHVS and CDR2 FNYEAQ. The CDR3 region has the DNA TGTGCCAGCAGCTCCGTGTCTAGCGGGACCTACGAGCAGTACTTC. Its translation is CASSSVSSGTYEQYF.

CDR3 region: CASSTGTSGGRTDTQYF. CDR3 nucleotides: TGTGCCAGCAGCACCGGGACTAGCGGGGGACGCACAGATACGCAGTATTTT. V is TRBV5-4 and J is TRBJ2-3; 14 bases agree with TRBD2. Losses at the gene ends were 4 bases for V and 1 base for J; bases not matched to a gene: 5. CDR1 and CDR2 from the germline V gene are SGHNT and YYREEE (reference sequence). This CDR3 contains 17 residues. Filled out from reference TRBV5-4 and TRBJ2-3, the complete variable domain reads ETGVTQSPTHLIKTRGQQVTLRCSSQSGHNTVSWYQQALGQGPQFIFQYYREEENGRGNFPPRFSGLQFPNYSSELNVNALELDDSALYLCASSTGTSGGRTDTQYFGPGTRLTVL.

V usage is TRBV6-1 and J usage is TRBJ2-7; 8 bases line up with TRBD1. Trimming took 2 bases from V and 5 from J; bases not matched to a gene: 5. Germline CDR1 is MNHNS and CDR2 is SASEGT. The CDR3 runs to 14 residues. CDR3 region: CASSERDRTNEQYF. The CDR3 nucleotides read TGTGCCAGCAGTGAAAGGGACAGGACGAACGAGCAGTACTTC.

This chain connects TRBV6-5 to TRBJ1-2; possibly TRBD1 for D (5 bases). The V end lost 8 bases, the J end lost 8 bases, and 18 bases lay between the germline ends. The CDR3 contains 13 residues. Germline CDR1 and CDR2: MNHEY and SVGAGI. As DNA, the CDR3 is TGTGCCAGCGCTCGGGACTCCCTAGCAGGCTACACCTTC. Protein sequence: CASARDSLAGYTF.

The genes are TRBV7-2 and TRBJ1-5; maybe TRBD1 (5 bases). Between the trimmed V and J ends, which lost 6 bases and 7 bases, there was a span of 19 bases. The CDR3 length is 15 residues. The V gene's germline CDR1 is SGHTA and CDR2 FQGNSA. DNA for the CDR3: TGTGCCAGCAGTCGAGGGGCCTCCACGGGACAGCCCCAGCATTTT. As protein: CASSRGASTGQPQHF.

The chain links TRBV6-5 to TRBJ2-1; D ambiguous. V lost 3 bases and J lost 6, with 15 bases in between. The germline CDR1 and CDR2 sequences are MNHEY and SVGAGI. CDR3 size: 15 residues. The CDR3 nucleotides read TGTGCCAGCAGTTATAAGCGAGCCCCAGCCAATGAGCAGTTCTTC. It is translated as CASSYKRAPANEQFF.

This rearrangement joins TRBV24-1 to TRBJ2-3, with 8 positions matching TRBD2. The J segment lost 2 bases and the V segment lost 4 bases, leaving 4 bases of the junction unmatched. The germline V gene has CDR1 KGHDR and CDR2 SFDVKD. There are 15 residues in the CDR3. The CDR3 spells CATSETGGYTDTQYF. CDR3 coding DNA: TGTGCCACCAGTGAAACGGGGGGGTACACAGATACGCAGTATTTT.